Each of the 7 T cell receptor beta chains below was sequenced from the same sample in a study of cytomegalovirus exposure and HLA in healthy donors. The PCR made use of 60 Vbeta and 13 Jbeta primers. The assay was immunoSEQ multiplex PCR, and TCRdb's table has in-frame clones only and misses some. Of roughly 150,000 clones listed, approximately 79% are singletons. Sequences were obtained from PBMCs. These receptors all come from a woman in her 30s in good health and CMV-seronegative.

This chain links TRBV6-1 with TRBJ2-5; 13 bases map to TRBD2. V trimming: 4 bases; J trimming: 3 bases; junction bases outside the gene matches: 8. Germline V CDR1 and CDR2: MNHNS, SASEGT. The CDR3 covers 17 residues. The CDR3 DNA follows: TGTGCCAGCAGTGGACTAGCGGGGGGCCTGCAAAAAGAGACCCAGTACTTC. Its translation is CASSGLAGGLQKETQYF.

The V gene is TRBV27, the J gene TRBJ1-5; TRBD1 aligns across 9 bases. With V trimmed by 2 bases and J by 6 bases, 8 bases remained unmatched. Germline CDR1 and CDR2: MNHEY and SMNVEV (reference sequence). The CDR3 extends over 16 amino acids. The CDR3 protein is CASSLLWDRVGQPQHF. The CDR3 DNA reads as TGTGCCAGCAGTTTACTTTGGGACAGGGTAGGTCAGCCCCAGCATTTT.

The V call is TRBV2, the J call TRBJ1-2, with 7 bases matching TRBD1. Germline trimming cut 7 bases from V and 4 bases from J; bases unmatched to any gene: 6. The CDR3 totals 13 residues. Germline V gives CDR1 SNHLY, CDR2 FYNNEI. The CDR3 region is CASIKGAGYGYTF. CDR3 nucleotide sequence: TGTGCCAGCATCAAGGGGGCGGGCTATGGCTACACCTTC. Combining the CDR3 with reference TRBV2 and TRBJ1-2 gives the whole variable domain EPEVTQTPSHQVTQMGQEVILRCVPISNHLYFYWYRQILGQKVEFLVSFYNNEISEKSEIFDDQFSVERPDGSNFTLKIRSTKLEDSAMYFCASIKGAGYGYTFGSGTRLTVV.

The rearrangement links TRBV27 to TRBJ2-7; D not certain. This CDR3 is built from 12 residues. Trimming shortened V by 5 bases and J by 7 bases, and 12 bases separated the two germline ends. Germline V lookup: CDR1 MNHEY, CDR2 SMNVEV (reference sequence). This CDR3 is CASSTRSGEQYF. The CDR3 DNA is TGTGCCAGCAGTACCCGGTCCGGTGAGCAGTACTTC.

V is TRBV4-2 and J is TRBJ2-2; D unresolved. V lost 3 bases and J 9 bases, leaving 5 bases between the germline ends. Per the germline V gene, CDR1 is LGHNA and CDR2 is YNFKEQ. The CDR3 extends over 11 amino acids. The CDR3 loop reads CASSHQRELFF. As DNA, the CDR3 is TGTGCCAGCAGCCACCAGAGGGAGCTGTTTTTT.

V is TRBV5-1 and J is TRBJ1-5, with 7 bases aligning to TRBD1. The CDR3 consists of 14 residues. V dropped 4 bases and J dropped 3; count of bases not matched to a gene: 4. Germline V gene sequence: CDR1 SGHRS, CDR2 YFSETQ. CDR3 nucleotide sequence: TGCGCCAGCAGCGCGGGACAGCCCAATCAGCCCCAGCATTTT. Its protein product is CASSAGQPNQPQHF.

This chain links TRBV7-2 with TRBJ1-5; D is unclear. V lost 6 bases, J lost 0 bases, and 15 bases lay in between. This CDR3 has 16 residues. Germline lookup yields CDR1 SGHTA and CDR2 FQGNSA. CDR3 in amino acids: CASSTTGRYSNQPQHF. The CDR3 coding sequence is TGTGCCAGCAGTACAACCGGGAGGTATAGCAATCAGCCCCAGCATTTT.